This note documents a single T cell receptor (beta chain) sequence. Germline CDR1 and CDR2: SGHDT and YYEEEE. Deletions cut 7 bases from V and 0 bases from J, with 9 bases between. The CDR3 extends over 13 amino acids. Sequencing used immunoSEQ multiplex PCR; TCRdb keeps in-frame clones, though not all of them. The sample includes approximately 150,000 clones, 70% to 90% of them seen just once. The sample comes from a study of control samples from healthy donors and cancer patients. Sequenced sample: blood. This TCR derives from a man younger than 35 in good health. The chain carries TRBV5-6 and TRBJ2-3; no clear D gene. CDR3 nucleotides: TGTGCCAGCGACGCGTACAGCACAGATACGCAGTATTTT. This gives the protein CASDAYSTDTQYF.